These 10 T cell receptor beta chains share one sample of origin, sequenced in a study of blood T cell repertoires in COVID-19. Sequencing used immunoSEQ multiplex PCR; TCRdb keeps in-frame clones, though not all of them. This sample has 300,000 or so clones; more than 75% occur once, and the top ten carry roughly 7.1%. The sample comprised peripheral blood. These receptors were collected from a woman aged 45-60 years who had recovered from COVID-19.

This chain joins TRBV3-1 (or the pseudogene TRBV3-2) and TRBJ1-1, with 8 bases that match TRBD1. Germline V gives CDR1 LGHDT, CDR2 YNNKEL (reference sequence). The CDR3 runs 14 residues. V was clipped by 1 base and J by 7 bases; unmatched bases: 5. The CDR3 region has the DNA TGTGCCAGCAGCCAAGGGACAGGGTCGGTTGAAGCTTTCTTT. This sequence encodes CASSQGTGSVEAFF.

This chain uses TRBV7-2 with TRBJ2-1; a possible D gene is TRBD2 (6 bases). The CDR3 length is 13 residues. Germline assignment: CDR1 SGHTA and CDR2 FQGNSA. Deletions cut 1 base from V and 14 bases from J, with 15 bases between. For the CDR3, the DNA is TGTGCCAGCAGCTTAGTCGCGGGGAGTGGCAAGTTCTTC. Its protein product is CASSLVAGSGKFF.

V and J are TRBV29-1 and TRBJ1-2, with 8 bases lining up with TRBD1. Germline V gene lookup returns CDR1 SQVTM and CDR2 ANQGSEA. The junction had 5 bases not matched to a gene; V was cut back by 5 bases and J by 6 bases. The CDR3 has 12 residues. In nucleotides, the CDR3 is TGCAGCGTTCCTCGGGGACAGGATGGCTACACCTTC. It is translated as CSVPRGQDGYTF.

The V call is TRBV4-3, the J call TRBJ2-7; TRBD1 is a possible D gene (6 bases). Looked up from germline, CDR1 is LGHNA and CDR2 is YSLEER. Trimming removed 4 bases from V and 6 bases from J, with 16 bases in between. The CDR3 is 14 amino acids. DNA for the CDR3: TGCGCCAGCAGCCTCGATTACAGGGAACCCGAGCAGTACTTC. Its translation: CASSLDYREPEQYF.

The V call is TRBV6-2 or TRBV6-3, the J call TRBJ1-1, with D unresolved. Germline CDR1 and CDR2: MNHEY and SVGEGT. The CDR3 extends over 13 amino acids. Trimming stripped 5 bases from V and 1 base from J, with 8 bases between. CDR3 bases: TGTGCCAGCAGTCTAGTTAGGAACACTGAAGCTTTCTTT. As protein: CASSLVRNTEAFF.

This clone was observed a single time. The J gene is TRBJ1-2, the V gene TRBV27; 10 bases fit TRBD1. The CDR3 loop spans 13 amino acids. Per the germline V gene, CDR1 is MNHEY and CDR2 is SMNVEV (reference sequence). V lost 3 bases to trimming and J lost 8 bases; unmatched junction nucleotides: 3. CDR3 DNA: TGTGCCAGCAGTTTGACAGGGGGCATGGGCTACACCTTC. Amino acid sequence: CASSLTGGMGYTF.

The chain employs TRBV18 and TRBJ1-1; no clear D gene. From germline, CDR1 is KGHSH and CDR2 LQKENI. Trimming took 0 bases from V and 4 from J, leaving 12 bases between them. The CDR3 spans 15 residues. CDR3 in amino acids: CASSPPTFRSTEAFF. The DNA of the CDR3 is TGTGCCAGCTCACCACCGACATTCCGCAGCACTGAAGCTTTCTTT.

The V call is TRBV13, the J call TRBJ2-3; the match to TRBD2 covers 11 bases. Per the germline V gene, CDR1 is PRHDT and CDR2 is FYEKMQ (reference sequence). V lost 1 base, J lost 5 bases, and 2 bases stayed unmatched. The CDR3 length is 15 residues. The chain's CDR3 is CASSLELAGVDTQYF. DNA of the CDR3: TGTGCCAGCAGCTTAGAACTAGCGGGAGTAGATACGCAGTATTTT.

V is TRBV28 and J is TRBJ2-2; 8 bases agree with TRBD2. J was trimmed by 6 bases and V by 6 bases; bases with no gene match: 6. The germline V gene encodes CDR1 MDHEN and CDR2 SYDVKM. The CDR3 covers 14 residues. CDR3 in DNA: TGTGCCAGCAGGCCAGCGGGAGATTCCGGGGAGCTGTTTTTT. This sequence encodes CASRPAGDSGELFF.

The genes are TRBV18 and TRBJ2-2, with TRBD1 as a possible D gene (5 bases). This CDR3 has 15 amino acids. Germline V gene data show CDR1 as KGHSH and CDR2 as LQKENI. The V end lost 1 base, the J end lost 5 bases, and 11 bases lay between the germline ends. CDR3 DNA: TGTGCCAGCTCACCACGACAACAGGCTACCGGGGAGCTGTTTTTT. It encodes CASSPRQQATGELFF.